Below are 29 T cell receptor beta chains sequenced from a single sample in a study of patients and donors after allogeneic stem cell transplantation. From the RT-PCR reads, TCRdb called clonotypes with MiXCR, one entry per CDR3 protein. The sample records about a million distinct CDR3 sequences, 15% to 20% being singletons. The specimen sequenced was blood, either unsorted or a sorted T cell fraction (not recorded which). The receptors here all came from a human donor who was either an allogeneic HSCT recipient or a stem cell or donor lymphocyte infusion donor (not recorded which). It is not recorded whose cells these are; they may come from a transplant donor.

This clonotype was found a few times. The gene calls are TRBV20-1 and TRBJ2-7; the D is unclear. This CDR3 region has 15 residues. CDR1 and CDR2 (germline): DFQATT, SNEGSKA (reference sequence). V gave up 1 base and J gave up 0 bases, with 13 bases separating them. CDR3 DNA: TGCAGTGCTAGAGCCGAACGGATCGGCTCCTACGAGCAGTACTTC. Amino acid sequence: CSARAERIGSYEQYF.

This clonotype was observed a few times. V and J are TRBV9 and TRBJ2-3; 11 bases are a match to TRBD2. The germline V gene encodes CDR1 SGDLS and CDR2 YYNGEE. The CDR3 is 16 residues long. The ends lost 0 bases at V and 4 bases at J; junction bases unmatched: 4. CDR3 nucleotides: TGTGCCAGCAGCGTAGCTACTAGCGGGAGCTCAGATACGCAGTATTTT. It translates to CASSVATSGSSDTQYF.

The chain recombines TRBV6-1 with TRBJ2-3; D may correspond to TRBD1 or TRBD2 (5 bases each). The CDR3 is made up of 14 amino acids. The V end lost 6 bases, the J end lost 0 bases, and 10 bases lay between the germline ends. CDR1 and CDR2 (germline): MNHNS, SASEGT. The CDR3 reads CASRRDGSTDTQYF. As DNA, the CDR3 is TGTGCCAGCAGAAGGGACGGTAGCACAGATACGCAGTATTTT.

The table lists this clonotype with many counts. The V call is TRBV5-1, the J call TRBJ1-5; D unresolved. V was shortened by 0 bases and J by 9 bases, with 10 bases between the two germline ends. CDR3 length: 13 amino acids. In germline, CDR1 is SGHRS, CDR2 YFSETQ. The CDR3 sequence: CASSLVVGGPQHF. The CDR3 nucleotides read TGCGCCAGCAGCTTGGTGGTGGGAGGGCCCCAGCATTTT.

This clonotype was seen a handful of times. The chain links TRBV5-1 to TRBJ1-2; no reliable D call. V lost 7 bases to trimming and J lost 0 bases, with 10 bases between them. Germline V gene lookup returns CDR1 SGHRS and CDR2 YFSETQ. The CDR3 is made up of 13 amino acids. CDR3 amino acids: CASGDGANYGYTF. CDR3 nucleotides: TGCGCCAGCGGTGATGGAGCTAACTATGGCTACACCTTC.

This clonotype was detected only a few times. The chain has TRBV4-3 and TRBJ2-1; D not resolved. CDR3 size: 17 residues. Trimming took 0 bases from V and 1 from J, leaving 13 bases between them. Germline V lookup: CDR1 LGHNA, CDR2 YSLEER. As DNA, the CDR3 is TGCGCCAGCAGCCAAGACCCGCCTGATCGGTCCTACAATGAGCAGTTCTTC. Translated, it gives CASSQDPPDRSYNEQFF.

V gene TRBV20-1 combines with J gene TRBJ2-5; 10 positions match TRBD2. The germline V gene has CDR1 DFQATT and CDR2 SNEGSKA (reference sequence). The length of the CDR3 is 13 residues. V lost 6 bases, J lost 7 bases, and 8 bases stayed unmatched. For the CDR3, the DNA is TGCAGTGCCGGCCTAGCGGGGGCGGGGACCCAGTACTTC. It yields the protein CSAGLAGAGTQYF.

The J gene is TRBJ2-3, the V gene TRBV3-1, with a tentative D call TRBD1 (7 bases). CDR1 is LGHDT, CDR2 YNNKEL, per germline (reference sequence). Trimming took off 3 bases at V and 8 bases at J, with 12 bases between the two ends. The CDR3 has 13 amino acids. The CDR3 loop reads CASSHRQGGTQYF. CDR3 coding DNA: TGTGCCAGCAGCCACAGACAGGGAGGTACGCAGTATTTT.

Ten or more counts support this clonotype. The V and J genes are TRBV5-1 and TRBJ2-3; 8 nucleotides align to TRBD2. The CDR3 loop spans 14 amino acids. Germline CDR1 and CDR2: SGHRS and YFSETQ. Unmatched junction bases numbered 8, after V lost 5 bases and J lost 6 bases. The CDR3 DNA reads as TGCGCCAGCAGTTCCCAGCGGGAGAGGGATACGCAGTATTTT. Amino acids: CASSSQRERDTQYF.

This chain links TRBV12-3 or TRBV12-4 with TRBJ1-1, with D unresolved. This CDR3 spans 13 amino acids. V was trimmed by 7 bases and J by 0 bases, leaving 9 bases between them. The CDR3 reads CASTHRMNTEAFF. DNA of the CDR3: TGTGCCAGCACGCACAGAATGAACACTGAAGCTTTCTTT.

CDR3 bases: TGCGCCAGCGGGGGGGGGTACGGCGATGAGCAGTTCTTC. It translates to CASGGGYGDEQFF. This chain joins TRBV10-2 and TRBJ2-1; TRBD2 matches at 7 bases. V was clipped by 8 bases and J by 8 bases; unmatched bases: 9. Per germline, CDR1 WSHSY and CDR2 SAAADI. CDR3 length equals 13 residues.

V and J are TRBV6-2 or TRBV6-3 and TRBJ2-2; maybe TRBD1 (6 bases). V was trimmed by 9 bases and J by 2 bases, leaving 13 bases between them. Germline-derived CDR1 and CDR2 are MNHEY and SVGEGT. CDR3 length: 14 residues. The CDR3 DNA follows: TGTGCCAGTTTGGGCAGGGGAAACACCGGGGAGCTGTTTTTT. Protein product: CASLGRGNTGELFF.

This clonotype has only a few counts. One end of the junction fails to match germline, which may point to a read error. The chain recombines TRBV7-9 with TRBJ1-6; TRBD1 is a possible D gene (5 bases). The germline gives CDR1 SEHNR, CDR2 FQNEAQ (reference sequence). CDR3 size: 15 residues. The CDR3 nucleotides read TGCGCCAGCAGCTTAGCGGCGGGACCCTATTCACCCCTCCACTTT. Translating it yields CASSLAAGPYSPLHF.

This clonotype was detected only a few times. This rearrangement joins TRBV10-3 to TRBJ2-1, with 12 bases identical to TRBD2. CDR1 is ENHRY and CDR2 is SYGVKD in the germline V gene. The CDR3 is 12 amino acids. Germline trimming cut 9 bases from V and 10 bases from J; bases unmatched to any gene: 4. CDR3 in DNA: TGTGCCATGGGACTAGCGGGCCTGGAGCAGTTCTTC. This translates into CAMGLAGLEQFF.

The rearrangement uses TRBV5-1 and TRBJ1-1; TRBD1 matches at 8 bases. CDR3 length: 15 residues. Germline values: CDR1 SGHRS, CDR2 YFSETQ. Losses at the gene ends were 4 bases for V and 0 bases for J; bases not matched to a gene: 5. The DNA of the CDR3 is TGCGCCAGCAGCGCCCAGGGGGCGCTGAACACTGAAGCTTTCTTT. It yields the protein CASSAQGALNTEAFF.

This chain uses TRBV20-1 with TRBJ2-1, with TRBD2 matching 7 bases. Germline trimming cut 5 bases from V and 5 bases from J; bases unmatched to any gene: 9. The CDR3 loop spans 14 amino acids. Germline V lookup: CDR1 DFQATT, CDR2 SNEGSKA (reference sequence). The DNA for the CDR3 is TGCAGTGCTCCCCCAGCGGGGTTCAACAATGAGCAGTTCTTC. This codes for CSAPPAGFNNEQFF.

The chain is built from TRBV6-5 and TRBJ1-1; D is unclear. V gave up 0 bases and J gave up 0 bases, with 11 bases separating them. The CDR3 sequence is 16 residues long. CDR1 and CDR2 (germline): MNHEY, SVGAGI. The CDR3 DNA follows: TGTGCCAGCAGTTACTCGTTGGAGCTCCTGAACACTGAAGCTTTCTTT. Protein sequence: CASSYSLELLNTEAFF.

This clonotype appeared many times. The J gene is TRBJ2-7, the V gene TRBV29-1; possible D gene TRBD1, 5 bases. The CDR3 covers 11 residues. Germline CDR1 SQVTM, CDR2 ANQGSEA. Trimming stripped 5 bases from V and 3 bases from J, with 8 bases between. The DNA for the CDR3 is TGCAGCGTTACCGACAGCTACGAGCAGTACTTC. It yields the protein CSVTDSYEQYF.

This clonotype appeared many times. The gene calls are TRBV5-4 and TRBJ2-1; D ambiguous. The V gene lost 2 bases and the J gene lost 5 bases, with 5 bases spanning the gap. The CDR3 length is 12 residues. Germline values: CDR1 SGHNT, CDR2 YYREEE (reference sequence). The DNA of the CDR3 is TGTGCCAGCAGCTTCTCAGACAATGAGCAGTTCTTC. Encoded protein: CASSFSDNEQFF.

CDR3: CASSPRESGANVLTF. CDR3 DNA sequence: TGCGCCAGCAGCCCGCGGGAATCTGGGGCCAACGTCCTGACTTTC. The V call is TRBV5-1, the J call TRBJ2-6, with D tentatively TRBD2 (6 bases). Trimming shortened V by 4 bases and J by 1 base, and 9 bases separated the two germline ends. CDR3 size: 15 residues. Germline CDR1 and CDR2: SGHRS and YFSETQ. The variable domain in full, completed from reference TRBV5-1 and TRBJ2-6, reads KAGVTQTPRYLIKTRGQQVTLSCSPISGHRSVSWYQQTPGQGLQFLFEYFSETQRNKGNFPGRFSGRQFSNSRSEMNVSTLELGDSALYLCASSPRESGANVLTFGAGSRLTVL.

This clonotype was observed a handful of times. This chain joins TRBV6-1 and TRBJ1-1; D gene uncertain. The CDR3 loop spans 15 amino acids. Per the germline V gene, CDR1 is MNHNS and CDR2 is SASEGT. The V end lost 6 bases, the J end lost 0 bases, and 14 bases lay between the germline ends. The CDR3 is CASSPLRPMNTEAFF. CDR3 coding DNA: TGTGCCAGCAGCCCCTTGAGACCCATGAACACTGAAGCTTTCTTT.

This clonotype showed up just a few times. The chain employs TRBV6-2 or TRBV6-3 and TRBJ2-2, with 9 bases that match TRBD2. This CDR3 has 16 residues. V dropped 7 bases and J dropped 7; count of bases not matched to a gene: 13. Germline CDR1 is MNHEY and CDR2 is SVGEGT. The CDR3 spells CASTLLAGAFGGELFF. CDR3 DNA sequence: TGTGCCAGCACCCTCTTAGCGGGGGCGTTTGGCGGGGAGCTGTTTTTT.

The chain links TRBV12-3 or TRBV12-4 to TRBJ2-7; D might be TRBD2 (6 bases). Trimming pared 4 bases from V and 2 bases from J, leaving 18 bases between. The CDR3 sequence is 16 residues long. The CDR3 coding sequence is TGTGCCAGCAGTTGGGGGAATGCGGGACCCACCTACGAGCAGTACTTC. Residues: CASSWGNAGPTYEQYF.

J is TRBJ2-3 and V is TRBV7-2; no clear D. This CDR3 comprises 14 residues. CDR1 and CDR2 (germline): SGHTA, FQGNSA. V was cut by 1 base and J by 1 base, with 6 bases left in between. The DNA of the CDR3 is TGTGCCAGCAGCTTAGAGTTCGGCACAGATACGCAGTATTTT. Translating it yields CASSLEFGTDTQYF.

This clonotype was counted only a few times. The chain combines TRBV12-3 or TRBV12-4 with TRBJ2-5; tentatively, D is TRBD2 (7 bases). The V end lost 8 bases, the J end lost 7 bases, and 20 bases lay between the germline ends. The CDR3 has 14 amino acids. The DNA of the CDR3 is TGTGCCAGCCTAAAGGGGGGGTTCCGGGGGACCCAGTACTTC. Encoded protein: CASLKGGFRGTQYF.

This clonotype was seen only a few times. The genes are TRBV5-1 and TRBJ2-3; 14 bases are shared with TRBD2. CDR3 size: 18 residues. The germline CDR1 and CDR2 sequences are SGHRS and YFSETQ. The V segment lost 4 bases and the J segment 2 bases; nucleotides outside the gene matches: 9. CDR3 bases: TGCGCCAGCAGCCCACCCGGACTAGCGGGAGGTTACACAGATACGCAGTATTTT. Amino acids: CASSPPGLAGGYTDTQYF.

The gene calls are TRBV6-5 and TRBJ1-1; D is perhaps TRBD1 (6 bases). Germline CDR1 reads MNHEY; CDR2 reads SVGAGI. There are 15 residues in the CDR3. With 0 bases removed from V and 1 base from J, the gap between germline ends came to 9 bases. The CDR3 DNA follows: TGTGCCAGCAGTTACTCGCAGGGGCGGAACACTGAAGCTTTCTTT. It is translated as CASSYSQGRNTEAFF.

This clonotype was seen a few times. The genes are TRBV3-1 and TRBJ2-2, with D maybe TRBD1 (5 bases). V dropped 0 bases and J dropped 6 bases, with 11 bases sitting between them. CDR3 length: 15 residues. The germline gives CDR1 LGHDT, CDR2 YNNKEL (reference sequence). The CDR3 is CASSQERGAAGELFF. The CDR3 DNA reads as TGTGCCAGCAGCCAAGAGCGTGGGGCAGCCGGGGAGCTGTTTTTT.

This clonotype was seen more than once but under ten times. The chain recombines TRBV21-1 with TRBJ2-1; the D segment call TRBD2 is taken from the table without a DNA check. TRBV21-1 is reported as a pseudogene. This CDR3 is built from 16 residues. The CDR3 spells CASSARLAGFPNEQFF. In DNA form, the CDR3 reads TGTGCCAGCAGCGCCCGACTAGCGGGGTTCCCCAATGAGCAGTTCTTC.